This T cell receptor beta chain came from a study of cytomegalovirus exposure and HLA in healthy donors. Overall study context: The study placed 80% to 90% of its 398 genotyped donors in the Caucasian-associated ancestry cluster.

CDR3 length: 15 amino acids. Germline V gene data show CDR1 as SGHTA and CDR2 as FQGTGA. V lost 5 bases, J lost 7 bases, and 11 bases stayed unmatched. Note on this clone: No antigen is known for it.

PCR primers comprised 60 Vbeta and 13 Jbeta primers. Generated by immunoSEQ multiplex PCR, the TCRdb table keeps only in-frame clones and is missing some. The sample includes more than 50,000 clones. Study outcomes and limitations: Earlier analysis yielded a pattern in which most TCR beta V segments were productive about 87% or about 30% of the time. The authors assumed roughly uniform sequencing depth across donors for presence/absence analyses.

Source material: PBMCs. The receptor's source is a man aged 50 to 60 in good health and CMV-seropositive. The chain joins TRBV7-3 to TRBJ1-2; 9 nucleotides match TRBD1. The DNA for the CDR3 is TGTGCCAGCAGCCCCGGGACAGGGCGAGGAGGTGGCTACACCTTC. It encodes CASSPGTGRGGGYTF. The full variable domain, with the rest looked up from reference TRBV7-3 and TRBJ1-2, is GAGVSQTPSNKVTEKGKYVELRCDPISGHTALYWYRQSLGQGPEFLIYFQGTGAADDSGLPNDRFFAVRPEGSVSTLKIQRTERGDSAVYLCASSPGTGRGGGYTFGSGTRLTVV.